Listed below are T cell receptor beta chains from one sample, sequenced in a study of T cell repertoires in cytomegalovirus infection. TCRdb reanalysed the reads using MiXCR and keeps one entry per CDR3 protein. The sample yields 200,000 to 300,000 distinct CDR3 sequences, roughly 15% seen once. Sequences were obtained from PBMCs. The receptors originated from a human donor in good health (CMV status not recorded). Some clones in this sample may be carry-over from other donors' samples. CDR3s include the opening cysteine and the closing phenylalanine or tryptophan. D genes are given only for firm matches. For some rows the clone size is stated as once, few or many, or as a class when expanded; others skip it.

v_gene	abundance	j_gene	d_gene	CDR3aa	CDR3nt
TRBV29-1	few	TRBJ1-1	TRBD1	CSVIEGTGNTEAFF	TGCAGCGTTATAGAGGGGACAGGGAACACTGAAGCTTTCTTT
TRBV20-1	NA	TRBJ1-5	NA	CSAIGMGNQPQHF	TGCAGTGCCATAGGAATGGGCAATCAGCCCCAGCATTTT
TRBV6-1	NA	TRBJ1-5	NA	CASSSGRGANQPQHF	TGTGCCAGCAGCTCCGGAAGGGGGGCTAATCAGCCCCAGCATTTT
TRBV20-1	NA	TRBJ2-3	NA	CSASYGASRGRYTDTQYF	TGCAGTGCTAGCTACGGGGCTTCGAGGGGGAGATACACAGATACGCAGTATTTT
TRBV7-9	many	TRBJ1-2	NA	CASSASGAFGYTF	TGTGCCAGCAGCGCATCTGGGGCCTTCGGCTACACCTTC
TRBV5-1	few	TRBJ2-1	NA	CASSLVVGNYNEQFF	TGCGCCAGCAGCTTGGTTGTGGGGAACTACAATGAGCAGTTCTTC
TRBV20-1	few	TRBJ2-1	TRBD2	CSAPTSGGGNEQFF	TGCAGTGCACCGACTAGCGGGGGGGGTAATGAGCAGTTCTTC
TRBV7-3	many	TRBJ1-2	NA	CASSHSSSSRTDGYTF	TGTGCCAGCAGCCACTCCTCATCTTCTCGGACGGATGGCTACACCTTC
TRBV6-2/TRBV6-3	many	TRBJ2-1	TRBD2	CASSYWTSGLYNEQFF	TGTGCCAGCAGTTACTGGACTAGCGGTCTCTACAATGAGCAGTTCTTC
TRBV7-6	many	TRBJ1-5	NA	CASSISGYNQPQHF	TGTGCCAGCAGCATTTCAGGGTACAATCAGCCCCAGCATTTT
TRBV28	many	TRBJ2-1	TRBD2	CASSLGLAGGPYNEQFF	TGTGCCAGCAGTCTCGGACTAGCGGGAGGCCCCTACAATGAGCAGTTCTTC
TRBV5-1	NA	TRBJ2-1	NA	CASSLVQGGSSYNEQFF	TGCGCCAGCAGCTTGGTGCAGGGGGGCAGCTCCTACAATGAGCAGTTCTTC
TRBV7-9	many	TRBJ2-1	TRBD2	CASSLTGLADYNEQFF	TGTGCCAGCAGCTTAACGGGGCTAGCGGATTACAATGAGCAGTTCTTC
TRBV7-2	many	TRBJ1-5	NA	CASSFGGFGNQPQHF	TGTGCCAGCAGCTTCGGTGGCTTCGGCAATCAGCCCCAGCATTTT
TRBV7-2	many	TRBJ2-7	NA	CASSSTGHSYEQYF	TGTGCCAGCAGCTCAACAGGGCACTCCTACGAGCAGTACTTC
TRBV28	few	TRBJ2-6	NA	CASSGTAPGANVLTF	TGTGCCAGCAGTGGAACAGCACCTGGGGCCAACGTCCTGACTTTC
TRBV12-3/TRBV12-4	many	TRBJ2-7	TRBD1	CASSLWDRGYEQYF	TGTGCCAGCAGTTTATGGGACAGAGGCTACGAGCAGTACTTC
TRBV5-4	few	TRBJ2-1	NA	CASSLVGGWGRGGEQFF	TGTGCCAGCAGCTTGGTGGGGGGTTGGGGGCGAGGCGGTGAGCAGTTCTTC
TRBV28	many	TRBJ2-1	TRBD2	CATTGQFSGSSYNEQFF	TGTGCCACCACGGGACAGTTTAGCGGGAGCTCCTACAATGAGCAGTTCTTC
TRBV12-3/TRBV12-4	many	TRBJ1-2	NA	CASSSQLEVLGYTF	TGTGCCAGCAGTTCCCAGTTAGAGGTTCTAGGCTACACCTTC
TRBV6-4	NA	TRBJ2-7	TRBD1	CASSVGRGPYEQYF	TGTGCCAGCAGCGTGGGCAGGGGGCCCTACGAGCAGTACTTC
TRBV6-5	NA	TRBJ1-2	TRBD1	CASSYGDRSYGYTF	TGTGCCAGCAGTTACGGGGACAGGAGCTATGGCTACACCTTC
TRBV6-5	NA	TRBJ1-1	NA	CASRNGGVTEAFF	TGTGCCAGTCGAAACGGGGGGGTGACTGAAGCTTTCTTT
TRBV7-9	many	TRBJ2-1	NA	CASSLWGEVEQFF	TGTGCCAGCAGCTTATGGGGGGAGGTTGAGCAGTTCTTC
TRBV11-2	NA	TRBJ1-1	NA	CASSPPGQSEAFF	TGTGCCAGCAGCCCGCCCGGACAGTCTGAAGCTTTCTTT
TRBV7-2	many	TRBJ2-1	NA	CASSLSTGYNEQFF	TGTGCCAGCAGCTTGAGTACTGGGTACAATGAGCAGTTCTTC
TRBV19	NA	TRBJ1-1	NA	CASSTLSWGTEAFF	TGTGCCAGTAGTACCCTTAGTTGGGGCACTGAAGCTTTCTTT
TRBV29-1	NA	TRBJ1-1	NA	CSVANTEAFF	TGCAGCGTGGCAAACACTGAAGCTTTCTTT
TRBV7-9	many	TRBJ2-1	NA	CASNGGSSYNEQFF	TGTGCCAGCAACGGGGGAAGCTCCTACAATGAGCAGTTCTTC
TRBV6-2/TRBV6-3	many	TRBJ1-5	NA	CASSYDGRGNQPQHF	TGTGCCAGCAGTTACGATGGGAGAGGCAATCAGCCCCAGCATTTT
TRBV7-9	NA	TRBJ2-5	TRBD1	CASSSDRAQETQYF	TGTGCCAGCAGCTCGGACAGGGCCCAAGAGACCCAGTACTTC
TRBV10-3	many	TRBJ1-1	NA	CAIGLGEPKAFF	TGTGCCATCGGGCTGGGTGAGCCGAAAGCTTTCTTT
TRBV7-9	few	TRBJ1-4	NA	CANDRQENEKLFF	TGTGCCAACGATCGACAGGAAAATGAAAAACTGTTTTTT
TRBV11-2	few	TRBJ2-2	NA	CASSLVAVGELFF	TGTGCCAGCAGCTTAGTCGCGGTCGGGGAGCTGTTTTTT
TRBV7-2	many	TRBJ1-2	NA	CASSSRTVYGYTF	TGTGCCAGCAGCTCTCGGACGGTCTATGGCTACACCTTC
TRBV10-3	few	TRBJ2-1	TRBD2	CAIGLGEREQFF	TGTGCCATCGGACTAGGCGAGCGGGAGCAGTTCTTC
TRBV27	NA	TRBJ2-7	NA	CASSPLGYSSYEQYF	TGTGCCAGCAGTCCCCTAGGATACTCCTCCTACGAGCAGTACTTC
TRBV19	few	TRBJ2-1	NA	CASSIRGHYNEQFF	TGTGCCAGTAGTATTCGGGGTCACTACAATGAGCAGTTCTTC
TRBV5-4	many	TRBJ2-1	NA	CASSFGSRGWYNEQFF	TGTGCCAGCAGCTTCGGATCGAGGGGCTGGTACAATGAGCAGTTCTTC
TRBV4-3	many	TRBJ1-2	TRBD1	CASSQGTQGNGYTF	TGCGCCAGCAGCCAGGGGACACAGGGGAATGGCTACACCTTC
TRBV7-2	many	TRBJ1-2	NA	CASSLARRSSYGYTF	TGTGCCAGCAGCTTAGCGCGCAGGTCCAGCTATGGCTACACCTTC
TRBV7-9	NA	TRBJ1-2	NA	CASSLGSGNEFKPYGYTF	TGTGCCAGCAGCTTGGGATCGGGGAATGAGTTTAAACCCTATGGCTACACCTTC
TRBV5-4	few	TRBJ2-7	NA	CASSLDLSSYEQYF	TGTGCCAGCAGCTTGGACTTAAGCTCCTACGAGCAGTACTTC
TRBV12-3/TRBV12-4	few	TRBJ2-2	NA	CASTGVRITGELFF	TGTGCCAGCACCGGGGTACGAATCACCGGGGAGCTGTTTTTT
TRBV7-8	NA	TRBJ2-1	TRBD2	CASSFGLAGNNEQFF	TGTGCCAGCAGCTTCGGACTAGCGGGGAACAATGAGCAGTTCTTC
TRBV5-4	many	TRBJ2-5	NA	CASSLPSRETQYF	TGTGCCAGCAGCTTGCCGTCTCGAGAGACCCAGTACTTC